This TCR beta chain was sequenced in a study of shared clonotypes between healthy human individuals. The overall study: Two women and a few men aged 18 to 49 made up the donors. CD4 naive cells filled three plates per donor, CD4 memory three, CD8 naive two and CD8 memory one. The study's findings and limits: A reduction in generation probabilities was seen for non-shared clonotypes relative to those shared by all four donors. Genetic and exposure-history diversity was limited by the few donors.

Naive CD8 cells comprised CD45RO-negative, CCR7-positively selected cells, excluding terminally differentiated effector memory CD45RA+ cells. In the case of this clone: Its cognate antigen is unknown.

Sequencing used immunoSEQ multiplex PCR; TCRdb keeps in-frame clones, though not all of them. The sample yields 800,000 or so clones, around 96% seen once. Germline V lookup: CDR1 SGHVT, CDR2 SQSDAQ. V lost 4 bases and J lost 4, with 22 bases in between. The CDR3 length is 17 residues. The sequencing input was naive CD8+ T cells sorted from blood. The chain has TRBV7-4 and TRBJ2-5, with a weak D call TRBD1 (7 bases). This TCR was recovered from a man aged 25-45 years in good health. The CDR3 sequence is CASSSNRQGRRGETQYF. The CDR3 DNA reads TGTGCCAGCAGCTCAAATAGACAGGGCAGGCGGGGAGAGACCCAGTACTTC.